Shown below are 27 T cell receptor beta chains from a single sample sequenced in a study of blood T cell repertoires in COVID-19. Data came from immunoSEQ multiplex PCR; TCRdb stores just in-frame clones and leaves some out. The data show approximately 400,000 clones, more than 85% seen once. Input material: PBMCs or T cells enriched from blood (not recorded which). These receptors all come from a middle-aged woman who had been exposed to COVID-19.

The chain links TRBV2 to TRBJ1-6; D may be TRBD1 (5 bases). The germline V and J ends were trimmed by 6 bases and 0 bases, with 21 bases remaining between them. The CDR3 loop spans 19 amino acids. The V gene's germline CDR1 is SNHLY and CDR2 FYNNEI. DNA of the CDR3: TGTGCCAGCAGGAGACAGCCTGTTACAATGAGCTCCTATAATTCACCCCTCCACTTT. Translating it yields CASRRQPVTMSSYNSPLHF.

The V gene is TRBV5-1, the J gene TRBJ2-1; 8 nucleotides line up with TRBD2. With V trimmed by 4 bases and J by 4 bases, 10 bases remained unmatched. The CDR3 spans 16 residues. From germline, CDR1 is SGHRS and CDR2 YFSETQ. CDR3: CASSPAGLAGYNEQFF. The CDR3 nucleotides are TGCGCCAGCAGCCCAGCCGGGCTAGCGGGTTACAATGAGCAGTTCTTC.

The rearrangement links TRBV3-1 (or the pseudogene TRBV3-2) to TRBJ2-1; TRBD2 agrees at 8 bases. V was pared by 5 bases and J by 12 bases, with 6 bases of the junction left unmatched. Germline CDR1 LGHDT, CDR2 YNNKEL (reference sequence). The CDR3 contains 12 residues. CDR3 sequence: CASSSGSGRQFF. As DNA, the CDR3 is TGTGCCAGCAGCAGTGGAAGCGGGAGGCAGTTCTTC.

CDR3 sequence (DNA): TGTGCCACCAGCAGAGCAGTAGGGACTGGGCTGGGGGTGCAGTACTTC. Its protein product is CATSRAVGTGLGVQYF. The chain recombines TRBV15 with TRBJ2-7; D is perhaps TRBD2 (6 bases). The length of the CDR3 is 16 residues. CDR1 and CDR2 (germline): LNHNV, YYDKDF (reference sequence). Deletions cut 1 base from V and 9 bases from J, with 22 bases between.

The chain links TRBV2 to TRBJ2-7; TRBD1 agrees at 8 bases. This CDR3 contains 12 residues. J was trimmed by 3 bases and V by 11 bases; bases with no gene match: 6. Germline V CDR1 and CDR2: SNHLY, FYNNEI. The CDR3 DNA reads TGTGCCCTTACGACAGGGGTCTACGAGCAGTACTTC. Amino acids: CALTTGVYEQYF.

V and J are TRBV10-3 and TRBJ1-1; 9 bases align to TRBD1. The V gene's germline CDR1 is ENHRY and CDR2 SYGVKD. J lost 3 bases, V lost 9 bases, and 14 bases had no gene match. This CDR3 spans 16 amino acids. The CDR3 nucleotides are TGTGCCATTCGGGGGGAGCACAGGGGGCGTGACACTGAAGCTTTCTTT. It translates to CAIRGEHRGRDTEAFF.

The chain recombines TRBV15 with TRBJ1-2, with 8 bases identical to TRBD1. V was clipped by 4 bases and J by 4 bases; unmatched bases: 8. The CDR3 spans 15 residues. Germline CDR1 reads LNHNV; CDR2 reads YYDKDF (reference sequence). CDR3 DNA sequence: TGTGCCACCAGCACTCCGGGACAGGAGATCTATGGCTACACCTTC. Translating gives CATSTPGQEIYGYTF.

The genes are TRBV7-2 and TRBJ2-2, with 7 bases that match TRBD2. V lost 2 bases, J lost 3 bases, and 9 bases stayed unmatched. This CDR3 is 17 amino acids long. Looked up from germline, CDR1 is SGHTA and CDR2 is FQGNSA. The CDR3 here is CASSLRPVGLDTGELFF. CDR3 nucleotide sequence: TGTGCCAGCAGCTTACGTCCGGTTGGACTAGACACCGGGGAGCTGTTTTTT.

The chain has TRBV5-5 and TRBJ1-3; no firm D call. In germline, CDR1 is SGHKS, CDR2 YYEKEE (reference sequence). Trimming took off 4 bases at V and 0 bases at J, with 8 bases between the two ends. This CDR3 is 14 amino acids long. In nucleotides, the CDR3 is TGTGCCAGCAGCCTTCCGGGCTCTGGAAACACCATATATTTT. It yields the protein CASSLPGSGNTIYF.

As to this clone: The junction and the germline gene differ at one end; a read error may be behind it. This chain links TRBV7-7 with TRBJ2-3, with 8 bases lining up with TRBD2. This CDR3 spans 14 amino acids. From germline, CDR1 is SSHAT and CDR2 FNYEAQ (reference sequence). The CDR3 sequence is CASSPGLGTDTQYF. Written as DNA, the CDR3 is TGTGCTAGCAGCCCGGGACTAGGCACAGATACGCAGTATTTT.

CDR3 sequence reads: CASSLAGTSEKLFF. The CDR3 region has the DNA TGCGCCAGCAGCTTGGCCGGGACAAGTGAAAAACTGTTTTTT. The chain carries TRBV5-1 and TRBJ1-4, with a weak D call TRBD1 (6 bases). Trimming took off 0 bases at V and 7 bases at J, with 10 bases between the two ends. CDR1 SGHRS and CDR2 YFSETQ come from the germline V gene. The CDR3 has 14 residues.

The genes are TRBV19 and TRBJ2-5, with unresolved D. V shed 5 bases and J shed 1 base, with 8 bases lying between them. Germline CDR1 is LNHDA and CDR2 is SQIVND (reference sequence). The length of the CDR3 is 13 residues. The CDR3 nucleotides read TGTGCCAGTAGTCATACACGCCAAGAGACCCAGTACTTC. This encodes CASSHTRQETQYF.

This chain joins TRBV19 and TRBJ1-4; no clear D gene. V was clipped by 0 bases and J by 0 bases, with 5 bases between them. The CDR3 spans 15 residues. Looked up from germline, CDR1 is LNHDA and CDR2 is SQIVND (reference sequence). The CDR3 DNA sequence: TGTGCCAGTAGTATAGACGGAGCAACTAATGAAAAACTGTTTTTT. Amino acid sequence: CASSIDGATNEKLFF.

This sequence joins TRBV9 and TRBJ2-1, with 9 nucleotides matching TRBD2. V lost 5 bases and J lost 0; bases outside the gene matches: 3. Germline V gives CDR1 SGDLS, CDR2 YYNGEE. The CDR3 runs 15 residues. The CDR3 DNA reads TGTGCCAGCAGTGATAGCGGGAGCTCCTACAATGAGCAGTTCTTC. Translated, it gives CASSDSGSSYNEQFF.

In this sample, this clone turned up once. The gene calls are TRBV30 and TRBJ1-1, with D tentatively TRBD1 (6 bases). The germline gives CDR1 GTSNPN, CDR2 SVGIG (reference sequence). The CDR3 runs to 14 residues. V was pared by 5 bases and J by 6 bases, with 19 bases between. CDR3 loop: CAWCLGGAGAEAFF. The CDR3 coding sequence is TGTGCCTGGTGCCTGGGGGGGGCAGGGGCTGAAGCTTTCTTT.

This chain joins TRBV3-1 (or the pseudogene TRBV3-2) and TRBJ1-2; no reliable D call. Germline lookup yields CDR1 LGHDT and CDR2 YNNKEL (reference sequence). The V end was cut by 2 bases, the J end by 2 bases, with 9 bases between. The CDR3 consists of 14 residues. The CDR3 region has the DNA TGTGCCAGCAGCCAATCCGTCGGGAACTATGGCTACACCTTC. This translates into CASSQSVGNYGYTF.

In DNA form, the CDR3 reads TGTGCCAGCAGCTTAGGGACTAGCGGGTCTGGGGAAGATACGCAGTATTTT. This encodes CASSLGTSGSGEDTQYF. V is TRBV11-3 and J is TRBJ2-3, with 11 nucleotides matching TRBD2. V trimming: 1 base; J trimming: 5 bases; junction bases outside the gene matches: 8. CDR1 and CDR2 from the germline V gene are SGHNT and YENEEA. The CDR3 runs 17 residues.

The chain couples TRBV19 to TRBJ1-2; D is perhaps TRBD1 (6 bases). The CDR3 covers 17 residues. Trimming left V 7 bases short and J 5 bases short, with 26 bases between. The germline gives CDR1 LNHDA, CDR2 SQIVND (reference sequence). The CDR3 loop reads CASTPRGGSYSVYGYTF. The CDR3 DNA reads TGTGCCAGTACCCCAAGGGGGGGCTCTTACTCTGTTTATGGCTACACCTTC.

J is TRBJ2-7 and V is TRBV2, with 9 bases identical to TRBD1. The CDR3 sequence is 17 residues long. The germline V gene has CDR1 SNHLY and CDR2 FYNNEI. Trimming cost V 8 bases and J 1 base; bases outside gene matches: 15. CDR3 sequence reads: CASQDPGQGKRSYEQYF. The CDR3 DNA reads TGTGCCAGCCAGGACCCCGGACAGGGGAAGAGGTCCTACGAGCAGTACTTC.

In DNA, the CDR3 is TGTGCCAGCAGTTACTCAGGGGCCCACACTGAAGCTTTCTTT. Translating gives CASSYSGAHTEAFF. The chain couples TRBV6-5 to TRBJ1-1, with a tentative D call TRBD1 (5 bases). Germline CDR1 and CDR2: MNHEY and SVGAGI. V shed 0 bases and J shed 3 bases, with 8 bases lying between them. This CDR3 comprises 14 residues.

In this sample, this clone turned up a few times. V usage is TRBV5-1 and J usage is TRBJ1-1; TRBD1 aligns across 7 bases. The CDR3 sequence is 15 residues long. Germline CDR1 is SGHRS and CDR2 is YFSETQ. The ends lost 4 bases at V and 0 bases at J; junction bases unmatched: 6. The CDR3 nucleotides read TGCGCCAGCAGCGGTACCGACAGGGTGAACACTGAAGCTTTCTTT. Translating it yields CASSGTDRVNTEAFF.

The genes are TRBV6-5 and TRBJ1-3; 8 bases are a match to TRBD1. Trimming removed 4 bases from V and 5 bases from J; junction bases left unmatched: 4. The CDR3 loop spans 14 amino acids. CDR1 and CDR2 (germline): MNHEY, SVGAGI. The CDR3 DNA reads TGTGCCAGCAGTTGGGGCAGGGGGCGAAACACCATATATTTT. Protein: CASSWGRGRNTIYF.

This sequence joins TRBV5-8 and TRBJ1-2; D unclear. V was clipped by 4 bases and J by 4 bases, with 20 bases between them. The CDR3 is 16 amino acids. Germline assignment: CDR1 SGHTS and CDR2 YDEGEE. In DNA form, the CDR3 reads TGTGCCAGCAGCCGGACTCGACACAGCCGGGGCTATGGCTACACCTTC. This sequence encodes CASSRTRHSRGYGYTF.

The V and J genes are TRBV10-1 and TRBJ2-7; 11 bases fit TRBD2. The CDR3 is 19 residues long. J lost 0 bases, V lost 2 bases, and 12 bases had no gene match. Germline values: CDR1 WNHNN, CDR2 SYGVQD (reference sequence). CDR3 sequence reads: CASSEALGASGGTSYEQYF. In nucleotides, the CDR3 is TGCGCCAGCAGTGAGGCCTTGGGTGCTAGCGGGGGGACCTCCTACGAGCAGTACTTC.

J is TRBJ2-7 and V is TRBV2; 8 bases are a match to TRBD2. In germline, CDR1 is SNHLY, CDR2 FYNNEI. J gave up 7 bases and V 6 bases, and 14 bases lay outside the gene matches. This CDR3 has 15 residues. CDR3 loop: CASRWTGTRSGEQYF. CDR3 nucleotide sequence: TGTGCCAGCAGATGGACCGGGACTAGATCTGGGGAGCAGTACTTC.

CDR3 amino acids: CASNPQPGMGLGYTF. CDR3 DNA sequence: TGTGCCAGTAATCCTCAGCCAGGGATGGGTTTGGGCTACACCTTC. The rearrangement links TRBV19 to TRBJ1-2; tentative D call: TRBD1 (5 bases). Germline V gives CDR1 LNHDA, CDR2 SQIVND (reference sequence). The CDR3 contains 15 residues. With 7 bases removed from V and 8 bases from J, the gap between germline ends came to 23 bases.

This sequence joins TRBV30 and TRBJ2-1; 8 bases agree with TRBD2. The CDR3 has 13 residues. The junction had 7 bases not matched to a gene; V was cut back by 0 bases and J by 12 bases. Germline CDR1 GTSNPN, CDR2 SVGIG (reference sequence). CDR3 protein: CAWSVGTSSGQFF. CDR3 bases: TGTGCCTGGAGTGTAGGGACTAGTAGTGGGCAGTTCTTC.